A single sample is the source of the 14 T cell receptor beta chains below, sequenced in a study of human T cells and chemical hapten exposure. The time point: patch test 1, 2 weeks after DPC sensitization. Treatment indicated: therapeutic diphenylcyclopropenone sensitization with weekly scalp DPC. TCRdb called the RACE reads again in MiXCR, with one record for every CDR3 protein. The table lists some 190,000 distinct CDR3 sequences, around 20% of them singletons, with 6.7% in the top ten. The source was whole blood, collected in connection with sensitization to the hapten diphenylcyclopropenone (DPC). All receptors come from a woman in her forties or fifties with alopecia areata. Some clones in this sample may be carry-over from other donors' samples.

This clonotype turned up a few times. This chain joins TRBV7-6 and TRBJ2-7, with D possibly matching TRBD1 (6 bases). The CDR3 loop spans 15 amino acids. Deletions cut 2 bases from V and 0 bases from J, with 11 bases between. CDR1 SGHVS and CDR2 FNYEAQ come from the germline V gene. The CDR3 loop is CASSLITGSSYEQYF. CDR3 DNA: TGTGCCAGCAGCTTAATTACAGGGAGCTCCTACGAGCAGTACTTC.

The V call is TRBV10-3, the J call TRBJ1-2, with a possible D match to TRBD1 (5 bases). CDR3 size: 15 residues. Germline CDR1 reads ENHRY; CDR2 reads SYGVKD. V was trimmed by 6 bases and J by 3 bases, leaving 17 bases between them. The CDR3, as DNA: TGTGCCATCAGAGGTTCGGCCACGGGGGACTATGGCTACACCTTC. The encoded protein is CAIRGSATGDYGYTF.

In its sample, this clonotype was seen many times. The chain carries TRBV29-1 and TRBJ1-1; 9 nucleotides line up with TRBD1. CDR1 SQVTM and CDR2 ANQGSEA come from the germline V gene. Trimming cost V 4 bases and J 3 bases; bases outside gene matches: 0. This CDR3 comprises 12 residues. CDR3 sequence (DNA): TGCAGCGTTGGGACAGGGGACACTGAAGCTTTCTTT. It translates to CSVGTGDTEAFF.

The chain combines TRBV20-1 with TRBJ1-1, with TRBD1 as a possible D gene (6 bases). The CDR3 loop spans 13 amino acids. Trimming pared 2 bases from V and 11 bases from J, leaving 18 bases between. Germline CDR1 is DFQATT and CDR2 is SNEGSKA (reference sequence). This chain's CDR3 is CSARRTGHLGAFF. The CDR3 DNA sequence: TGCAGTGCTAGAAGAACAGGGCACCTGGGGGCTTTCTTT.

This clonotype is categorized as large. The rearrangement joins TRBV3-1 to TRBJ1-1; D possibly corresponds to TRBD1 (5 bases). The V end lost 0 bases, the J end lost 3 bases, and 17 bases lay between the germline ends. The germline V gene encodes CDR1 LGHDT and CDR2 YNNKEL (reference sequence). The length of the CDR3 is 17 residues. CDR3 in DNA: TGTGCCAGCAGCCAAGATGCAGGGTCTCACCTGGACACTGAAGCTTTCTTT. Its translation: CASSQDAGSHLDTEAFF.

This clonotype has a handful of counts. This chain uses TRBV6-6 with TRBJ1-2; D not resolved. The germline V and J ends were trimmed by 2 bases and 2 bases, with 6 bases remaining between them. Germline CDR1 MNHNY, CDR2 SVGAGI (reference sequence). CDR3 length: 13 residues. CDR3 region: CASSYDKNYGYTF. CDR3 in DNA: TGTGCCAGCAGTTACGACAAGAACTATGGCTACACCTTC.

This clonotype occurred a few times. The V call is TRBV15, the J call TRBJ1-2; 7 positions match TRBD1. V shed 1 base, J shed 5 bases, and the junction held 10 bases outside the gene matches. From germline, CDR1 is LNHNV and CDR2 YYDKDF (reference sequence). The CDR3 has 16 residues. The CDR3 DNA follows: TGTGCCACCAGCAGAGCGACAAGGGGGCGCGGGTATGGCTACACCTTC. It specifies CATSRATRGRGYGYTF.

V gene TRBV29-1 combines with J gene TRBJ1-1, with D perhaps TRBD1 (5 bases). V lost 4 bases, J lost 1 base, and 13 bases lay in between. This CDR3 has 14 amino acids. Germline V gives CDR1 SQVTM, CDR2 ANQGSEA. The CDR3 region is CSVVVSGGNTEAFF. CDR3 nucleotide sequence: TGCAGCGTTGTTGTAAGCGGGGGGAACACTGAAGCTTTCTTT.

The rearrangement joins TRBV9 to TRBJ2-1, with no clear D. The CDR3 covers 11 residues. Germline V gene lookup returns CDR1 SGDLS and CDR2 YYNGEE. The V end lost 0 bases, the J end lost 12 bases, and 7 bases lay between the germline ends. The CDR3 spells CASSVGLVQFF. For the CDR3, the DNA is TGTGCCAGCAGCGTAGGGCTAGTGCAGTTCTTC. Filled out from reference TRBV9 and TRBJ2-1, the complete variable domain reads DSGVTQTPKHLITATGQRVTLRCSPRSGDLSVYWYQQSLDQGLQFLIQYYNGEERAKGNILERFSAQQFPDLHSELNLSSLELGDSALYFCASSVGLVQFFGPGTRLTVL.

The sample holds a few counts of this clonotype. V is TRBV18 and J is TRBJ1-1; no clear D gene. CDR3 size: 15 residues. The V gene lost 3 bases and the J gene lost 1 base, with 12 bases spanning the gap. CDR1 is KGHSH, CDR2 LQKENI, per germline. The CDR3: CASSPIHGQNTEAFF. The CDR3 region has the DNA TGTGCCAGCTCACCTATCCACGGGCAGAACACTGAAGCTTTCTTT.

This clonotype was seen repeatedly, ten times or more. The chain joins TRBV7-6 to TRBJ2-1, with D perhaps matching TRBD1 (6 bases). The V end lost 3 bases, the J end lost 5 bases, and 20 bases lay between the germline ends. CDR3 length: 17 amino acids. Germline loops: CDR1 SGHVS, CDR2 FNYEAQ. CDR3 DNA sequence: TGTGCCAGCAGCTTTGACCGGGTCAACAGACAGGACAATGAGCAGTTCTTC. This encodes CASSFDRVNRQDNEQFF.

This clonotype has a count of ten or more. The chain combines TRBV29-1 with TRBJ1-3; D is unclear. The ends were cut back, 7 bases at V and 0 bases at J, with 10 bases in the middle. This CDR3 is 13 amino acids long. Germline V gene lookup returns CDR1 SQVTM and CDR2 ANQGSEA. CDR3 protein: CSASSVSGNTIYF. The DNA for the CDR3 is TGCAGCGCGTCCTCAGTCTCTGGAAACACCATATATTTT.

The V and J genes are TRBV6-2 or TRBV6-3 and TRBJ1-5; TRBD1 matches at 7 bases. V lost 6 bases to trimming and J lost 1 base; unmatched junction nucleotides: 9. The CDR3 is 16 residues long. Germline V CDR1 and CDR2: MNHEY, SVGEGT. The CDR3 is CASSPPPGQSNQPQHF. The CDR3 bases are TGTGCCAGCAGCCCCCCCCCGGGACAGAGCAATCAGCCCCAGCATTTT.

The V gene is TRBV13, the J gene TRBJ2-1; 8 bases match TRBD2. This CDR3 has 17 amino acids. The junction had 18 bases not matched to a gene; V was cut back by 5 bases and J by 9 bases. Germline V CDR1 and CDR2: PRHDT, FYEKMQ (reference sequence). The CDR3 is CASSLSGSGRLSSEQFF. DNA of the CDR3: TGTGCCAGCAGCCTATCCGGCAGCGGGAGACTCAGTAGTGAGCAGTTCTTC.